This entry lists 5 T cell receptor beta chains sequenced from one sample in a study of beta chain features in type 1 diabetes. Every isolated RNA sample was fully reverse transcribed, so sequencing captured expressed TCRB transcripts. Generated by immunoSEQ multiplex PCR, the TCRdb table keeps only in-frame clones and is missing some. The sample comprises approximately 100,000 clones, approximately 37% of which are singletons, and about 0.07% rests with the top ten. Sequences were obtained from stem cell memory CD4+ T cells from blood. All receptors derive from a woman younger than 35 in good health.

V usage is TRBV7-8 and J usage is TRBJ1-5, with D possibly matching TRBD1 (5 bases). V lost 1 base, J lost 0 bases, and 10 bases lay in between. The germline V gene encodes CDR1 SGHVS and CDR2 FQNEAQ. The CDR3 runs to 16 residues. Here the CDR3 reads CASSLGQGYSNQPQHF. In DNA form, the CDR3 reads TGTGCCAGCAGCTTAGGGCAGGGATATAGCAATCAGCCCCAGCATTTT.

In this sample, this clone turned up a few times. V gene TRBV6-6 combines with J gene TRBJ2-7; the match to TRBD2 covers 13 bases. The CDR3 covers 16 residues. Germline V lookup: CDR1 MNHNY, CDR2 SVGAGI (reference sequence). With V trimmed by 4 bases and J by 4 bases, 7 bases remained unmatched. The CDR3, as DNA: TGTGCCAGCAGTTCCTTCGTGGGACTAGCGGGGTACGAGCAGTACTTC. This codes for CASSSFVGLAGYEQYF.

This clone has more than one count but fewer than ten. The chain uses TRBV5-1 and TRBJ1-3, with a tentative D call TRBD1 (6 bases). CDR1 and CDR2 (germline): SGHRS, YFSETQ. CDR3 length: 14 amino acids. Trimming shortened V by 0 bases and J by 4 bases, and 8 bases separated the two germline ends. CDR3 region: CASSLEGDGNTIYF. In DNA form, the CDR3 reads TGCGCCAGCAGCTTGGAGGGGGACGGAAACACCATATATTTT.

The chain combines TRBV5-1 with TRBJ2-7, with 10 bases matching TRBD2. V dropped 4 bases and J dropped 2; count of bases not matched to a gene: 3. CDR1 and CDR2 (germline): SGHRS, YFSETQ. The CDR3 has 14 amino acids. This CDR3 is CASSSLAGAYEQYF. CDR3 in DNA: TGCGCCAGCAGCAGCCTAGCGGGAGCCTACGAGCAGTACTTC.

This clone was counted only a few times. V usage is TRBV7-3 and J usage is TRBJ2-1; D possibly corresponds to TRBD1 (7 bases). The germline V and J ends were trimmed by 1 base and 8 bases, with 15 bases remaining between them. Germline CDR1 is SGHTA and CDR2 is FQGTGA. This CDR3 contains 15 residues. The chain's CDR3 is CASSLISRRGDEQFF. Here the CDR3 DNA reads TGTGCCAGCAGCTTAATCTCCCGCAGGGGGGATGAGCAGTTCTTC.